Presented here are 15 T cell receptor beta chains from one specimen sequenced in a study of blood T cell repertoires in COVID-19. TCRdb's table, derived via immunoSEQ multiplex PCR, lists solely in-frame clones and lacks some. The sample lists hundreds of thousands of clones, roughly 90% occurring once. Sequencing used PBMCs or T cells enriched from blood (not recorded which). These receptors all stem from a woman in her twenties or thirties with acute COVID-19.

The chain combines TRBV21-1 with TRBJ1-2; TRBD1, the table's D call, lacks a check against the DNA. TRBV21-1 is shown as a pseudogene. The CDR3 has 16 amino acids. CDR3: CASSKSGKTGEEGYTF. The DNA of the CDR3 is TGTGCCAGCAGCAAGTCGGGTAAAACAGGGGAGGAGGGCTACACCTTC.

The chain is built from TRBV18 and TRBJ1-1; a weak D match, TRBD1 (6 bases). With 2 bases removed from V and 5 bases from J, the gap between germline ends came to 21 bases. The germline CDR1 and CDR2 sequences are KGHSH and LQKENI. The CDR3 sequence is 17 residues long. Written as DNA, the CDR3 is TGTGCCAGCTCACCATCGGGGGGGGCGCAGGATGGTACTGAAGCTTTCTTT. Translating it yields CASSPSGGAQDGTEAFF. Variable domain in full (rest from reference TRBV18 and TRBJ1-1): NAGVMQNPRHLVRRRGQEARLRCSPMKGHSHVYWYRQLPEEGLKFMVYLQKENIIDESGMPKERFSAEFPKEGPSILRIQQVVRGDSAAYFCASSPSGGAQDGTEAFFGQGTRLTVV.

The rearrangement joins TRBV28 to TRBJ2-5; 9 positions match TRBD1. Germline V CDR1 and CDR2: MDHEN, SYDVKM. The CDR3 contains 16 residues. The J segment lost 3 bases and the V segment lost 8 bases, leaving 13 bases of the junction unmatched. CDR3: CASQTPPGQGKETQYF. The CDR3 DNA is TGTGCCAGCCAAACCCCCCCGGGACAGGGTAAAGAGACCCAGTACTTC.

The chain is built from TRBV28 and TRBJ1-2; D gene unclear. Germline CDR1 MDHEN, CDR2 SYDVKM. This CDR3 comprises 12 residues. V lost 4 bases and J 2 bases, leaving 5 bases between the germline ends. CDR3 protein: CASSYQNYGYTF. Here the CDR3 DNA reads TGTGCCAGCAGTTACCAGAACTATGGCTACACCTTC.

The chain couples TRBV5-1 to TRBJ2-1; D is perhaps TRBD1 (6 bases). The V gene's germline CDR1 is SGHRS and CDR2 YFSETQ. The CDR3 loop spans 15 amino acids. V lost 1 base, J lost 2 bases, and 10 bases lay in between. In nucleotides, the CDR3 is TGCGCCAGCAGCTTGACCGGGACAACCTACAATGAGCAGTTCTTC. Amino acids: CASSLTGTTYNEQFF.

This sequence joins TRBV28 and TRBJ1-2, with D possibly being TRBD1 (5 bases). The length of the CDR3 is 13 residues. Germline loops: CDR1 MDHEN, CDR2 SYDVKM. With 6 bases removed from V and 4 bases from J, the gap between germline ends came to 12 bases. CDR3 sequence (DNA): TGTGCCAGCAGCCCGCCAGGGCCCTATGGCTACACCTTC. It is translated as CASSPPGPYGYTF.

The rearrangement links TRBV7-9 to TRBJ2-1; 10 positions match TRBD1. V gave up 1 base and J gave up 6 bases; unmatched junction bases: 3. The CDR3 runs to 15 residues. Germline CDR1 reads SEHNR; CDR2 reads FQNEAQ (reference sequence). CDR3 region: CASSLGTGGINEQFF. For the CDR3, the DNA is TGTGCCAGCAGCTTAGGGACAGGGGGGATCAATGAGCAGTTCTTC.

The V and J genes are TRBV6-2 or TRBV6-3 and TRBJ1-1; D might be TRBD1 (6 bases). The ends were cut back, 6 bases at V and 8 bases at J, with 16 bases in the middle. The CDR3 is 13 amino acids. Germline CDR1 MNHEY, CDR2 SVGEGT. The CDR3 DNA follows: TGTGCCAGCAGCCAGTCGACAGGCGCCGAAGCTTTCTTT. As protein: CASSQSTGAEAFF.

Here the CDR3 reads CASSTGQGAEAFF. The CDR3 DNA sequence: TGTGCCAGCAGCACGGGACAGGGCGCTGAAGCTTTCTTT. This rearrangement joins TRBV9 to TRBJ1-1, with 9 bases lining up with TRBD1. Germline loops: CDR1 SGDLS, CDR2 YYNGEE. With 4 bases clipped from V and 6 bases from J, the junction kept 4 bases outside the gene matches. The CDR3 consists of 13 residues. Using reference TRBV9 and TRBJ1-1 for the parts outside the CDR3, the full variable domain is DSGVTQTPKHLITATGQRVTLRCSPRSGDLSVYWYQQSLDQGLQFLIQYYNGEERAKGNILERFSAQQFPDLHSELNLSSLELGDSALYFCASSTGQGAEAFFGQGTRLTVV.

The chain links TRBV19 to TRBJ2-7; 10 bases match TRBD2. J gave up 4 bases and V 5 bases, and 5 bases lay outside the gene matches. CDR1 and CDR2 from the germline V gene are LNHDA and SQIVND (reference sequence). There are 14 residues in the CDR3. CDR3 region: CASSVLAGDYEQYF. The CDR3 coding sequence is TGTGCCAGTAGTGTCCTAGCGGGAGATTACGAGCAGTACTTC.

About this clone itself: At one boundary the junction diverges from the germline segment, which might be a read error. The CDR3 bases are TGCAGCGTTGAACGGCAGTACCCCTACTATGGTTACACCTTC. Amino acids: CSVERQYPYYGYTF. V gene TRBV29-1 combines with J gene TRBJ1-2, with D unresolved. This CDR3 region has 14 residues. CDR1 SQVTM and CDR2 ANQGSEA come from the germline V gene.

V is TRBV19 and J is TRBJ1-5, with D possibly matching TRBD1 (5 bases). Trimming removed 4 bases from V and 5 bases from J, with 15 bases in between. CDR3 size: 15 residues. CDR1 LNHDA and CDR2 SQIVND come from the germline V gene (reference sequence). The CDR3 DNA sequence: TGTGCCAGTAGTAAGGGGTCGCGCAGGGATCAGCCCCAGCATTTT. It specifies CASSKGSRRDQPQHF.

The rearrangement joins TRBV7-9 to TRBJ1-2, with 7 positions matching TRBD1. Germline V gene lookup returns CDR1 SEHNR and CDR2 FQNEAQ (reference sequence). J was trimmed by 8 bases and V by 5 bases; bases with no gene match: 14. The CDR3 covers 15 residues. In nucleotides, the CDR3 is TGTGCCAGCAGCACCGTCGCCGGGACAGCTACGGGCTACACCTTC. Protein sequence: CASSTVAGTATGYTF.

The chain couples TRBV5-6 to TRBJ1-5, with 7 nucleotides matching TRBD1. Germline loops: CDR1 SGHDT, CDR2 YYEEEE. CDR3 length: 19 residues. V was pared by 1 base and J by 0 bases, with 13 bases of the junction left unmatched. CDR3 nucleotides: TGTGCCAGCAGCTTGTGGCCGTCGACAGGGAGATTTAGCAATCAGCCCCAGCATTTT. It specifies CASSLWPSTGRFSNQPQHF. Together with reference TRBV5-6 and TRBJ1-5, the CDR3 gives the full variable domain: DAGVTQSPTHLIKTRGQQVTLRCSPKSGHDTVSWYQQALGQGPQFIFQYYEEEERQRGNFPDRFSGHQFPNYSSELNVNALLLGDSALYLCASSLWPSTGRFSNQPQHFGDGTRLSIL.

This chain uses TRBV24-1 with TRBJ2-3; 7 nucleotides match TRBD1. Trimming cost V 4 bases and J 2 bases; bases outside gene matches: 8. This CDR3 spans 16 amino acids. In germline, CDR1 is KGHDR, CDR2 SFDVKD. Here the CDR3 reads CATSDHRGTSTDTQYF. DNA of the CDR3: TGTGCCACCAGTGACCACAGGGGCACTTCCACAGATACGCAGTATTTT.